The entry that follows covers one T cell receptor beta chain sequence. Its antigen is unknown. Per-base qualities were not stored, and no clone one base away is much larger. RNA was extracted using the RNeasy kit, and about 0.45 to 1 microgram was reverse transcribed with random hexamers. The immunoSEQ multiplex PCR assay, covering 54 Vbeta and 13 Jbeta segments, was used to amplify TCR beta CDR3 regions. To correct PCR amplification bias, a synthetic template baseline was used for both primer optimization and computational correction. On the authors' methods: Reads were annotated to V, D and J genes per IMGT and analyzed with immunoSEQ Analyzer, keeping only productive sequences. Clonality was computed as one minus Shannon entropy normalized by log2 of the number of productive unique sequences. Public and private clones were assessed among the 100 most prevalent clones of each patient and control. A clone was defined as Susac-specific if it was absent from the healthy and MS cohorts, from some 1,100 published viral clones and from other ImmuneACCESS disease sequences. TCRdb trimmed public reads at Q25 via fastp, called clones via MiXCR and kept in-frame beta chains. CDR3 protein sequences are deduplicated, and each keeps its most common genes and DNA. The V and J calls, along with clone size, are taken from TCRdb and not from the paper's own processing. The sample has over 350,000 distinct CDR3 sequences on record, approximately 89% of them singletons. 0.09% to 0.15% of the sample belongs to the ten largest clones.

Peripheral blood CD8+ and CD4+ T cells from healthy donors, Susac syndrome patients and multiple sclerosis patients were profiled by high-throughput TCR beta sequencing. The multiple sclerosis controls were treatment-naive patients who had stable or active relapsing-remitting disease and met the revised McDonald criteria. Bulk CD8+ and CD4+ T cells were purified magnetically by negative isolation, whereas CD8+ TEMRA cells were enriched by FACS. Blood was collected in EDTA tubes and processed within 24 hours, with PBMCs isolated through density gradient centrifugation. PBMCs intended for TCR sequencing were cryopreserved in liquid nitrogen and thawed later in a water bath at 37 degrees C. The sorted or isolated CD4+, CD8+ and CD8+ TEMRA cells reached a purity of at least 90%. These data belong to a study of CD8 T cells in Susac syndrome (dated by TCRdb to about 2019). Context from the whole study: Repertoire sequencing was used to test whether CD8+ T cell activation and differentiation in Susac syndrome was antigen driven. The study compared CD8+ T cell repertoire clonality among 11 to 12 healthy donors, 14 Susac syndrome patients and about 16 multiple sclerosis patients. Broader findings and caveats from the paper: The study acknowledged that relatively few individuals were included in the TCR sequencing and HLA analysis.

The CDR3 spans 15 residues, from the cysteine through the phenylalanine. Left in the record is the CDR3 DNA by itself, 45 bases read in frame from the first base. Unmatched junction bases come to 4, with V trimmed by 2 bases and J by 5 bases. CDR1 and CDR2, looked up from the germline V gene, are SGHVS and FQNEAQ. The rearranged segments are TRBV7-8 and TRBJ2-5; TRBD1 fits 11 bases in the junction. Material for sequencing was CD8+ T cells from PBMCs. The TCR was taken from a human donor with multiple sclerosis. The sequenced DNA: TGTGCCAGCAGCTTACACGGGACAGGGGGGGAGACCCAGTACTTC. This sequence encodes CASSLHGTGGETQYF.